A single sample is the source of the 3 T cell receptor beta chains below, sequenced in a study of blood T cell repertoires in COVID-19. The method was immunoSEQ multiplex PCR; TCRdb's version includes in-frame clones alone and lacks a portion of them. The repertoire consists of about 110,000 clones, with around nine tenths occurring once and the leading ten covering about 1%. Sequencing was carried out using peripheral blood. These receptors all come from a woman in her forties or fifties with active or convalescent COVID-19.

This rearrangement joins TRBV6-5 to TRBJ1-6, with 10 nucleotides matching TRBD1. Germline CDR1 MNHEY, CDR2 SVGAGI. The CDR3 loop spans 16 amino acids. The J segment lost 7 bases and the V segment lost 2 bases, leaving 5 bases of the junction unmatched. CDR3 nucleotide sequence: TGTGCCAGCAGTTACGACAGGGGGCGATCCAATTCACCCCTCCACTTT. It translates to CASSYDRGRSNSPLHF.

The J gene is TRBJ1-4, the V gene TRBV30; 7 bases are shared with TRBD1. V shed 3 bases and J 7 bases; nucleotides not matched to a gene: 5. This CDR3 is 13 amino acids long. CDR1 GTSNPN and CDR2 SVGIG come from the germline V gene (reference sequence). The CDR3 region is CAWRRGPGEKLFF. The CDR3, as DNA: TGTGCCTGGAGGAGGGGGCCGGGTGAAAAACTGTTTTTT.

The chain couples TRBV5-6 to TRBJ2-3, with D possibly TRBD1 on 5 matching bases. Germline V lookup: CDR1 SGHDT, CDR2 YYEEEE. CDR3 length: 14 residues. Trimming took 0 bases from V and 2 from J, leaving 7 bases between them. CDR3 sequence (DNA): TGTGCCAGCAGCTTGGGGGGCGTCACAGATACGCAGTATTTT. This codes for CASSLGGVTDTQYF.